These T cell receptor beta chains were read from a single sample in a study of OX40 agonist ivuxolimab in advanced cancers. Clones were sequenced by immunoSEQ multiplex PCR, and TCRdb holds only the in-frame ones, with some missing. The data show more than 55,000 clones, with approximately 80% seen just once and roughly 6.5% held by the top ten. The specimen was CD4+ or CD8+ T cells sorted from blood, collected in a trial of the OX40 agonist ivuxolimab. Every receptor here comes from an adult with an advanced solid tumor such as melanoma, head and neck, liver or kidney cancer. Each CDR3 is given with its conserved first and last residue. The D gene is left open where the match is weak. Not all rows give a size; the values are once, few, many and, for expanded clones, a class.

size: NA; V: TRBV4-3; J: TRBJ1-2; D: NA; DNA: TGCGCCAGCAGCCCCTCATGGAGGGCGACGAATACTTATGGCTACACCTTC; CDR3: CASSPSWRATNTYGYTF
size: NA; V: TRBV4-3; J: TRBJ1-3; D: TRBD1; DNA: TGCGCCAGCAGCCAAGCTGTACAGGGGTCTGGAAACACCATATATTTT; CDR3: CASSQAVQGSGNTIYF
size: NA; V: TRBV11-2; J: TRBJ1-4; D: NA; DNA: TGTGCCAGCAGCTTAGAACCCGAGGAAAAACTGTTTTTT; CDR3: CASSLEPEEKLFF
size: few; V: TRBV6-1; J: TRBJ2-2; D: TRBD2; DNA: TGTGCCAGCAGTGCTCTAGCGGGAGGCGGGAACACCGGGGAGCTGTTTTTT; CDR3: CASSALAGGGNTGELFF
size: NA; V: TRBV5-1; J: TRBJ2-5; D: TRBD2; DNA: TGCGCCAGCAGCCCAGGACTAGTTCCCCAAGAGACCCAGTACTTC; CDR3: CASSPGLVPQETQYF
size: many; V: TRBV5-1; J: TRBJ2-7; D: TRBD1; DNA: TGCGCCAGCAGTACGGGACAGGGCTACGAGCAGTACTTC; CDR3: CASSTGQGYEQYF
size: NA; V: TRBV11-3; J: TRBJ2-1; D: NA; DNA: TGTGCCAGCAGCTTAGGGCGGCAACTGGGTTTTGAGCAGTTCTTC; CDR3: CASSLGRQLGFEQFF
size: NA; V: TRBV6-1; J: TRBJ1-2; D: NA; DNA: TGTGCCAGCAGACTATCGACGGGGGGACATGGCTACACCTTC; CDR3: CASRLSTGGHGYTF
size: NA; V: TRBV19; J: TRBJ1-1; D: TRBD1; DNA: TGTGCCAGTAGTATAGAGGGACAGTCTGCGGCTTTCTTT; CDR3: CASSIEGQSAAFF
size: NA; V: TRBV10-3; J: TRBJ2-7; D: TRBD2; DNA: TGTGCCATCAGTGTTACTAGCGGGGGGGCCTACGAGCAGTACTTC; CDR3: CAISVTSGGAYEQYF
size: NA; V: TRBV27; J: TRBJ2-7; D: NA; DNA: TGTGCCAGCAGCTCCAACCTCCCGGGCCTATCTTGGGACGAGCAGTACTTC; CDR3: CASSSNLPGLSWDEQYF
size: once; V: TRBV7-9; J: TRBJ2-4; D: NA; DNA: TGTGCCAGCAGTTCTGGAGAAAACATTCAGTACTTC; CDR3: CASSSGENIQYF
size: NA; V: TRBV18; J: TRBJ2-3; D: NA; DNA: TGTGCCAGCTCACCAGAGGATTGGCGGGGCTTTAGCACAGATACGCAGTATTTT; CDR3: CASSPEDWRGFSTDTQYF
size: NA; V: TRBV5-4; J: TRBJ1-1; D: NA; DNA: TGTGCCAGCAGCCCCGGGACACGGAAGAGCGAAGCTTTCTTT; CDR3: CASSPGTRKSEAFF
size: NA; V: TRBV27; J: TRBJ1-4; D: NA; DNA: TGTGCCAGCAGCCGGCGGGGCGAAAAACTGTTTTTT; CDR3: CASSRRGEKLFF
size: NA; V: TRBV28; J: TRBJ1-3; D: NA; DNA: TGTGCCAGCACCCCGGGACATTCCTCTGGAAACACCATATATTTT; CDR3: CASTPGHSSGNTIYF
size: NA; V: TRBV5-1; J: TRBJ1-4; D: TRBD1; DNA: TGCGCCAGCAGCTTAACAGGGGAGTGGTTTGAAAAACTGTTTTTT; CDR3: CASSLTGEWFEKLFF
size: NA; V: TRBV28; J: TRBJ1-3; D: NA; DNA: TGTGCCAGCACTGACAAATTTTTGGCAAACACCATATATTTT; CDR3: CASTDKFLANTIYF
size: NA; V: TRBV11-2; J: TRBJ2-7; D: TRBD1; DNA: TGTGCCAGCAGCTTAGTGGACAGGGGTCGGTACGAGCAGTACTTC; CDR3: CASSLVDRGRYEQYF
size: NA; V: TRBV6-1; J: TRBJ2-5; D: TRBD2; DNA: TGTGCCAGCAGTGTGACTAGCGGGGGGCCAGGGGAGACCCAGTACTTC; CDR3: CASSVTSGGPGETQYF
size: few; V: TRBV7-9; J: TRBJ1-1; D: NA; DNA: TGTGCCAGCGATGCCGGAGCTTTCTTT; CDR3: CASDAGAFF
size: NA; V: TRBV10-1; J: TRBJ2-3; D: NA; DNA: TGCGCCAGCAGTGAGTCAACGATTGCGGCAAGCACAGATACGCAGTATTTT; CDR3: CASSESTIAASTDTQYF
size: few; V: TRBV6-1; J: TRBJ1-5; D: NA; DNA: TGTGCCAGCAGGAGGACAGCAAGCAATCAGCCCCAGCATTTT; CDR3: CASRRTASNQPQHF
size: NA; V: TRBV29-1; J: TRBJ2-5; D: TRBD1; DNA: TGCAGCGTTACCGGGACAGGGGGTTACCAAGAGACCCAGTACTTC; CDR3: CSVTGTGGYQETQYF
size: NA; V: TRBV5-6; J: TRBJ1-2; D: NA; DNA: TGTGCCAGCAGCTCTATAAAACGTGGGGGCGCGGACTATGGCTACACCTTC; CDR3: CASSSIKRGGADYGYTF
size: NA; V: TRBV7-3; J: TRBJ1-5; D: NA; DNA: TGTGCCAGCAGCTTAGTTGTAGTTTCCAGGGAGGGATATAGCAATCAGCCCCAGCATTTT; CDR3: CASSLVVVSREGYSNQPQHF
size: NA; V: TRBV5-4; J: TRBJ2-3; D: TRBD2; DNA: TGTGCCAGCAGCTGGGGACTAGCGGGGAACACAGATACGCAGTATTTT; CDR3: CASSWGLAGNTDTQYF
size: NA; V: TRBV5-4; J: TRBJ1-2; D: NA; DNA: TGTGCCAGCAGCTCGAGGACGGAACTAAACTATGGCTACACCTTC; CDR3: CASSSRTELNYGYTF
size: NA; V: TRBV5-4; J: TRBJ2-5; D: NA; DNA: TGTGCCAGCAACATGTACCAAGAGACCCAGTACTTC; CDR3: CASNMYQETQYF
size: NA; V: TRBV25-1; J: TRBJ1-1; D: NA; DNA: TGTGCCAGCAGTGAAACGGTTTCTGAAGCTTTCTTT; CDR3: CASSETVSEAFF
size: NA; V: TRBV27; J: TRBJ2-7; D: NA; DNA: TGTGCCAGCAGTTTAAGAACTCCGGGCAGTGACGAGCAGTACTTC; CDR3: CASSLRTPGSDEQYF
size: NA; V: TRBV19; J: TRBJ2-1; D: TRBD1; DNA: TGTGCCACTAGCCGGGACAGGGGGTACAATGAGCAGTTCTTC; CDR3: CATSRDRGYNEQFF
size: NA; V: TRBV5-4; J: TRBJ2-7; D: NA; DNA: TGTGCCAGCAGCAGCCTTGACAGCTACGAGCAGTACTTC; CDR3: CASSSLDSYEQYF
size: NA; V: TRBV7-2; J: TRBJ2-1; D: NA; DNA: TGTGCCAGCAGCCCCGCTGGGCGGGGGCCCTACAATGAGCAGTTCTTC; CDR3: CASSPAGRGPYNEQFF
size: many; V: TRBV6-5; J: TRBJ2-1; D: TRBD1; DNA: TGTGCCAGCAGAGTTACGGGGACAGGCAATGAGCAGTTCTTC; CDR3: CASRVTGTGNEQFF
size: once; V: TRBV28; J: TRBJ1-2; D: TRBD1; DNA: TGTGCCAGCAGTTTATTGTGGGGGGGACAGGCCAACAGTGGCTACACCTTC; CDR3: CASSLLWGGQANSGYTF
size: NA; V: TRBV6-1; J: TRBJ1-4; D: NA; DNA: TGTGCCAGCAGCCGATCGACAGCAACTAATGAAAAACTGTTTTTT; CDR3: CASSRSTATNEKLFF
size: NA; V: TRBV18; J: TRBJ1-6; D: NA; DNA: TGTGCCAGCTCACCACCCGGGGAAAACTATAATTCACCCCTCCACTTT; CDR3: CASSPPGENYNSPLHF
size: NA; V: TRBV5-1; J: TRBJ2-5; D: NA; DNA: TGCGCCAGCAGCTTGGCCGGCCGGGAAGAGACCCAGTACTTC; CDR3: CASSLAGREETQYF
size: few; V: TRBV7-2; J: TRBJ2-1; D: TRBD2; DNA: TGTGCCAGCAGCTTAAGAGCGACTAGCGGGAGTATGTCCTACAATGAGCAGTTCTTC; CDR3: CASSLRATSGSMSYNEQFF
size: NA; V: TRBV28; J: TRBJ1-4; D: NA; DNA: TGTGCCAGCAGTTTGGGGGGGACATCCAATGAAAAACTGTTTTTT; CDR3: CASSLGGTSNEKLFF
size: NA; V: TRBV7-9; J: TRBJ2-7; D: NA; DNA: TGTGCCAGCAGCCCCGGACGGACCCTCTACGAGCAGTACTTC; CDR3: CASSPGRTLYEQYF
size: NA; V: TRBV5-1; J: TRBJ2-3; D: NA; DNA: TGCGCCAGCAGCCGGACAGCTAGCACAGATACGCAGTATTTT; CDR3: CASSRTASTDTQYF
size: NA; V: TRBV6-5; J: TRBJ1-2; D: NA; DNA: TGTGCCAGCAGTTACTCGGGAGCCGTGTCTAACTATGGCTACACCTTC; CDR3: CASSYSGAVSNYGYTF
size: NA; V: TRBV19; J: TRBJ1-1; D: NA; DNA: TGTGCCAGTAGTATTTCGCGGCAGAACACTGAAGCTTTCTTT; CDR3: CASSISRQNTEAFF
size: once; V: TRBV19; J: TRBJ2-1; D: TRBD2; DNA: TGTGCCAGTAGTGGGGGACTAGCGAACAATGAGCAGTTCTTC; CDR3: CASSGGLANNEQFF
size: NA; V: TRBV7-9; J: TRBJ2-1; D: NA; DNA: TGTGCCAGCAGCTTAGATAGAGTACCCTACAATGAGCAGTTCTTC; CDR3: CASSLDRVPYNEQFF
size: NA; V: TRBV7-2; J: TRBJ1-5; D: NA; DNA: TGTGCCAGCAGCTTACTGTGGGATCAGCCCCAGCATTTT; CDR3: CASSLLWDQPQHF
size: NA; V: TRBV6-5; J: TRBJ2-2; D: TRBD1; DNA: TGTGCCAGCAGTTACGGGGCAGGGGGGAACACCGGGGAGCTGTTTTTT; CDR3: CASSYGAGGNTGELFF
size: NA; V: TRBV7-2; J: TRBJ2-5; D: NA; DNA: TGTGCCAGCAGCTTAGCGTGGGGACAAATTCAAGAGACCCAGTACTTC; CDR3: CASSLAWGQIQETQYF
size: NA; V: TRBV11-2; J: TRBJ2-4; D: TRBD2; DNA: TGTGCCAGCAGCTCCGCCCCGGGACTAGCGACGGGGGTCAAAAACATTCAGTACTTC; CDR3: CASSSAPGLATGVKNIQYF
size: NA; V: TRBV7-9; J: TRBJ1-5; D: NA; DNA: TGTGCCAGCAGCTTAGGGTCGGGTTATAGCAATCAGCCCCAGCATTTT; CDR3: CASSLGSGYSNQPQHF
size: NA; V: TRBV28; J: TRBJ1-3; D: NA; DNA: TGTGCCAGCAGTGCCGGGGACAACCGTTCTGGAAACACCATATATTTT; CDR3: CASSAGDNRSGNTIYF
size: NA; V: TRBV2; J: TRBJ2-2; D: TRBD1; DNA: TGTGCCAGCGTAACGGGACAGGGAACCGGGGAGCTGTTTTTT; CDR3: CASVTGQGTGELFF
size: NA; V: TRBV6-1; J: TRBJ2-1; D: NA; DNA: TGTGCCAGCAGTGAAGCTCAGCGGATCAATGAGCAGTTCTTC; CDR3: CASSEAQRINEQFF
size: NA; V: TRBV18; J: TRBJ2-2; D: TRBD2; DNA: TGTGCCAGACCCCTAGCGGGGGGGCCCACCGGGGAGCTGTTTTTT; CDR3: CARPLAGGPTGELFF